This T cell receptor (beta chain) was sequenced in a study of beta chain features in type 1 diabetes. Study-wide findings and caveats: Whether HLA type affects TCRB rearrangement stayed undetermined in the present work.

Every donor had blood drawn once into heparin, 90 to 150 mL on average. The ends were cut back, 3 bases at V and 0 bases at J, with 8 bases in the middle. CDR3 size: 14 residues. CDR1 SNHLY and CDR2 FYNNEI come from the germline V gene. The investigators reverse transcribed all of the isolated RNA, so they sequenced expressed TCRB transcripts. Sequencing was performed with immunoSEQ multiplex PCR; in TCRdb, only in-frame clones are kept and a portion is missing. Here the sample spans hundreds of thousands of clones, more than 9.5% being singletons. On this clone itself: What it binds is not known.

Sequencing used naive CD4+ T cells from blood. The chain is built from TRBV2 and TRBJ1-1, with unresolved D. This clonotype was sampled from a woman aged 30 to 39 in good health. The CDR3 spells CASSERIMNTEAFF. In DNA, the CDR3 is TGTGCCAGCAGTGAGAGGATCATGAACACTGAAGCTTTCTTT.